This TCR beta chain was recorded in a study of blood T cells in healthy people across ages. Each donor was a healthy Caucasian individual from Russia, aged about 6 to 95. This clonotype was seen a few times. The antigen is not known. The CDR3 extends over 15 amino acids. V lost 5 bases and J 5 bases, leaving 18 bases between the germline ends. The germline CDR1 and CDR2 sequences are SGHTA and FQGNSA. Alongside a J-beta primer mix, a sample-barcoded 5' primer served in a second PCR lasting roughly 6 to 11 cycles. Via MiXCR, TCRdb re-called the 5' RACE reads, giving one row per CDR3 protein. The sample lists fewer than 2,000,000 distinct CDR3 sequences, about two fifths occurring once. Study conclusions and caveats: Long-lived and aged donors differed, with more naive CD4+ cells and higher diversity in the long-lived.

V usage is TRBV7-2 and J usage is TRBJ1-2; TRBD1 is a possible D gene (5 bases). The TCR originated in a human donor in good health. Sequencing was carried out using blood. CDR3 protein: CASSPSLGARYGYTF. The CDR3 DNA follows: TGTGCCAGCAGCCCCTCCCTAGGGGCTAGGTATGGCTACACCTTC. Full variable domain (outside the CDR3, taken from reference TRBV7-2 and TRBJ1-2): GAGVSQSPSNKVTEKGKDVELRCDPISGHTALYWYRQSLGQGLEFLIYFQGNSAPDKSGLPSDRFSAERTGGSVSTLTIQRTQQEDSAVYLCASSPSLGARYGYTFGSGTRLTVV.